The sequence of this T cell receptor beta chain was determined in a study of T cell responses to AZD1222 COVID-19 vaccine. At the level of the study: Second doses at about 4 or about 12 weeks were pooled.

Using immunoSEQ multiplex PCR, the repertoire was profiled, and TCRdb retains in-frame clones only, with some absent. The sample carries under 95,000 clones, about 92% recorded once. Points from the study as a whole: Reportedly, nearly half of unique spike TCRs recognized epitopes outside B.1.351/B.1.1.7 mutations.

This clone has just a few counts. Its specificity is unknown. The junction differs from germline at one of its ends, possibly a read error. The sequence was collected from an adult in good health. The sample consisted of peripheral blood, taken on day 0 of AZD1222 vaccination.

The CDR3 sequence: CASSDLGSSTDTQYF. The CDR3 DNA follows: TGTGCCAGCAGCGACTTGGGGTCTAGCACAGATACGCAGTATTTT. The rearrangement links TRBV6-4 to TRBJ2-3; D is uncertain. The CDR3 totals 15 residues. The germline V gene encodes CDR1 MRHNA and CDR2 SNTAGT.